This record covers a single TCR beta chain. Which antigen it targets is not known. Base qualities are missing; no much larger clone stands one base away. Library preparation employed 5' RACE. Sequencing was performed on an Illumina HiSeq 2000. A universal primer binding site was introduced by template switching, and a unique molecular identifier was present in the final cDNA, enabling accurate counting of TCR cDNA molecules. Specific primers in the conserved constant-segment region were used to synthesize first-strand cDNA for TCR alpha and beta chains. To control for contamination, every cDNA library was double barcoded, receiving both a SMART-Mk sample barcode and Illumina barcodes. TruSeq adapter sequences, together with Illumina sample barcodes, were added in two successive PCR steps. Sequencing of the TCR alpha and beta cDNA libraries was done on the Illumina HiSeq platform using custom primers. On the authors' methods: MiGEC processed the raw reads to extract unique molecular identifiers, while MiXCR was used to determine the CDR3 positions. For each individual, recombination models were inferred using an EM algorithm with the repgenHMM and IGoR tools. Shared clonotype analysis was performed with the tcR package in R, normalizing sharing by the product of cloneset sizes. To study raw recombination free of thymic and clonal selection effects, out-of-frame nonproductive sequences were analyzed. TCRdb reworked the public reads: Q25 trimming with fastp, MiXCR clone assembly, productive beta chains retained. Merged by CDR3 protein, the rows form single entries marked with the most common genes and DNA. Clone size and V and J calls follow TCRdb, not the original study. The table for this sample lists 450,000 or so distinct CDR3 sequences; approximately 15% of them were counted only once. Of the sample, around 0.48% is held by the ten largest clones.

The sample belongs to a study of identical twins (TCRdb year 2016). A note on the overall study: TCR alpha and beta repertoires from monozygotic twins, unrelated adults of various ages and cord blood were deep-sequenced to test whether fetal clonotypes persist. Replicate twin experiments were performed at different times using different library preparation protocols to rule out contamination.

Only healthy Caucasian donors were included. Three pairs of female monozygotic twins, all aged roughly 18 to 29 years, made up the twin cohort. CD4+ and CD8+ T cell populations were isolated with positive isolation kits from Invitrogen. Study-wide findings and limitations: Recombination models systematically underestimated out-of-frame TCR alpha sharing in monozygotic twins but agreed with sharing between unrelated individuals. Invariant T cells such as MAIT and iNKT could partly confound zero-insertion analyses, although diverse VJ usage argued against such confounding for most clonotypes. Compared with coincidental sharing between unrelated individuals, out-of-frame TCR alpha sequences shared between twins showed an excess of sequences with low generation probability. Conclusions relied on cross-sectional statistical analysis, since the same donors could not be followed over many years. In beta out-of-frame sequences, excess twin sharing was weaker, because having fewer shared sequences lowered the signal-to-noise ratio. Fewer insertions were carried by abundant cord blood beta clonotypes, a similar but weaker trend appeared in young adult naive repertoires, and no such trend appeared in memory repertoires.

CDR1 and CDR2, per the germline V gene (reference sequence), are DFQATT and SNEGSKA. Spanning cysteine to phenylalanine, the CDR3 consists of 12 amino acids. The CDR3 DNA has 36 bases and is translated from base 1. V is clipped by 1 base and J by 3 bases, and the sequence between their germline boundaries is 7 bases long. This sample also appeared in a second study, on yellow fever vaccine responses in identical twins. As noted in the second study: According to the authors, in identical twins the way T cells responded to vaccination appeared partly convergent and partly personalized. Focusing on identical twins, the study followed the T cell clones that responded to the vaccine, and did so with precision.

Sequenced material: CD4+ T cells sorted from blood. The chain couples TRBV20-1 to TRBJ2-7; perhaps TRBD1 is the D gene, with 5 bases matching. This receptor was taken from a woman aged 18-30 years in good health. The DNA is TGCAGTGCTAGAGGGACAAACTACGAGCAGTACTTC. It encodes CSARGTNYEQYF.